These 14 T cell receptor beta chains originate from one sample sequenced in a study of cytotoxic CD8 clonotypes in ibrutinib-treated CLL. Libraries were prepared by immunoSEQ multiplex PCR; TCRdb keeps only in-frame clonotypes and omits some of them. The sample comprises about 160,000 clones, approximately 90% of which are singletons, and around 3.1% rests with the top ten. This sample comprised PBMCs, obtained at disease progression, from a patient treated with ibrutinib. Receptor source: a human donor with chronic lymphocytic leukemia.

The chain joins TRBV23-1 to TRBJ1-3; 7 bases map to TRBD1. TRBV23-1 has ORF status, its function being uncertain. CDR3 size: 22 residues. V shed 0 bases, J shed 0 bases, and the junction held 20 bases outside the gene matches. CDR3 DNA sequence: TGCGCCAGCAGTCAATCGGCGGCAGGGCCAAGGGGGCCTTTCCACTCTGGAAACACCATATATTTT. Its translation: CASSQSAAGPRGPFHSGNTIYF.

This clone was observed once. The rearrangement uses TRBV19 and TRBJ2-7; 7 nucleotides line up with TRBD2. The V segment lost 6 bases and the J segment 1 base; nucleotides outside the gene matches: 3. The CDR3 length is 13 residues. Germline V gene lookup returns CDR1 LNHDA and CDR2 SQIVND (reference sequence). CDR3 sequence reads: CASSLAVSYEQYF. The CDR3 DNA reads TGTGCCAGTAGCCTAGCGGTGTCCTACGAGCAGTACTTC.

The CDR3 loop reads CASSLGVTEDRDYYEQYF. CDR3 nucleotides: TGTGCCAGCAGCTTAGGGGTAACTGAGGACAGGGACTACTACGAGCAGTACTTC. The chain joins TRBV11-3 to TRBJ2-7; weak D call: TRBD1 (8 bases). The CDR3 sequence is 18 residues long. The V end was cut by 1 base, the J end by 3 bases, with 22 bases between. Germline assignment: CDR1 SGHNT and CDR2 YENEEA.

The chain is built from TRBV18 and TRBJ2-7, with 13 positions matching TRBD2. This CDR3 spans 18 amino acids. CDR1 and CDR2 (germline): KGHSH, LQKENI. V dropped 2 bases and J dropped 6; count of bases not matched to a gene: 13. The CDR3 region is CASSPNSPGLAGVGEQYF. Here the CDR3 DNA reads TGTGCCAGCTCACCAAATTCTCCCGGACTAGCGGGAGTAGGCGAGCAGTACTTC. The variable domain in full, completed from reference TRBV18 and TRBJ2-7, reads NAGVMQNPRHLVRRRGQEARLRCSPMKGHSHVYWYRQLPEEGLKFMVYLQKENIIDESGMPKERFSAEFPKEGPSILRIQQVVRGDSAAYFCASSPNSPGLAGVGEQYFGPGTRLTVT.

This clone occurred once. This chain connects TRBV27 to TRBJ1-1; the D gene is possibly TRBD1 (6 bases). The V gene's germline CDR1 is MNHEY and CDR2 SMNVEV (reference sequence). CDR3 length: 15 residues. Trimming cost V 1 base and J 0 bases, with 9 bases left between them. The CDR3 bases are TGTGCCAGCAGTTTATTGGGGGGCTTGAACACTGAAGCTTTCTTT. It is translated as CASSLLGGLNTEAFF.

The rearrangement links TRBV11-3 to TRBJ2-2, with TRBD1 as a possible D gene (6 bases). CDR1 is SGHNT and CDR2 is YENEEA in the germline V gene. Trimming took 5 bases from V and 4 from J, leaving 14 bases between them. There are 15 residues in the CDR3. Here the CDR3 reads CASSPRQEPTGELFF. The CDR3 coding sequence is TGTGCCAGCAGCCCCCGACAGGAGCCCACCGGGGAGCTGTTTTTT. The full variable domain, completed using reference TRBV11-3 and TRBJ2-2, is EAGVVQSPRYKIIEKKQPVAFWCNPISGHNTLYWYLQNLGQGPELLIRYENEEAVDDSQLPKDRFSAERLKGVDSTLKIQPAELGDSAVYLCASSPRQEPTGELFFGEGSRLTVL.

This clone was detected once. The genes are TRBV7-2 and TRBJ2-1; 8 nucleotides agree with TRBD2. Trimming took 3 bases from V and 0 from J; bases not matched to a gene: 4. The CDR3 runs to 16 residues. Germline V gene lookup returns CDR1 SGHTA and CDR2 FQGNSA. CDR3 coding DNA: TGTGCCAGCAGCTTTCCGAGCGGGAGCTCCTACAATGAGCAGTTCTTC. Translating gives CASSFPSGSSYNEQFF.

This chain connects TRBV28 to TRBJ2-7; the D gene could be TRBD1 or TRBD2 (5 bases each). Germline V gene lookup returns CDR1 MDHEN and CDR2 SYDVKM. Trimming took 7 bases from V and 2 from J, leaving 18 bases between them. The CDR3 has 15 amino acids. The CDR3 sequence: CASTFGGLGAYEQYF. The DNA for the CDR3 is TGTGCCAGCACCTTTGGTGGTTTGGGGGCCTACGAGCAGTACTTC.

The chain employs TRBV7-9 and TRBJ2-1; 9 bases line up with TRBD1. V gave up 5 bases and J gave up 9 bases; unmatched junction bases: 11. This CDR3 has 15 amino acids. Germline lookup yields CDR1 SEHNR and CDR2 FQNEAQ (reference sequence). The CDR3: CASSMYRDRVGEQFF. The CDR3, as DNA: TGTGCCAGCAGCATGTACCGGGACAGGGTTGGTGAGCAGTTCTTC.

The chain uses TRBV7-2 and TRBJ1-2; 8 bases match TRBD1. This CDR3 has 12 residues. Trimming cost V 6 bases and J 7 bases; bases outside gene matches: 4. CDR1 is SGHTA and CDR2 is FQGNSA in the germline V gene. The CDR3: CASSSDRVGYTF. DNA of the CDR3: TGTGCCAGCAGTTCGGACAGGGTTGGCTACACCTTC.

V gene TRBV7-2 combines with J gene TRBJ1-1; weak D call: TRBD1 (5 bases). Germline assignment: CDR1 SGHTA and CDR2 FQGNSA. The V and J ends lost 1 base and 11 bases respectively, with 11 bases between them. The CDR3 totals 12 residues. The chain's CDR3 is CASSLGEGRAFF. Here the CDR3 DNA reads TGTGCCAGCAGCTTAGGCGAGGGGAGGGCTTTCTTT. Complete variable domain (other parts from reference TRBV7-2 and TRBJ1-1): GAGVSQSPSNKVTEKGKDVELRCDPISGHTALYWYRQSLGQGLEFLIYFQGNSAPDKSGLPSDRFSAERTGGSVSTLTIQRTQQEDSAVYLCASSLGEGRAFFGQGTRLTVV.

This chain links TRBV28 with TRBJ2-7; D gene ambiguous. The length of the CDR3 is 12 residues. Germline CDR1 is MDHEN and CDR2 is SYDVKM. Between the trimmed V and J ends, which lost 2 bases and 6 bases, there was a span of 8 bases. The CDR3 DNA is TGTGCCAGCAGTTTACTAGTCCGCGAGCAGTACTTC. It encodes CASSLLVREQYF. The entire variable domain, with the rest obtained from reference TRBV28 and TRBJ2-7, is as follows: DVKVTQSSRYLVKRTGEKVFLECVQDMDHENMFWYRQDPGLGLRLIYFSYDVKMKEKGDIPEGYSVSREKKERFSLILESASTNQTSMYLCASSLLVREQYFGPGTRLTVT.

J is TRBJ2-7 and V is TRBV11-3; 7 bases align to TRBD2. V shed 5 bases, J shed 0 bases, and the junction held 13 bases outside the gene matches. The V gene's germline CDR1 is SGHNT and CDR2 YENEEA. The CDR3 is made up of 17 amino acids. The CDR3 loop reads CASSRHRLAESSYEQYF. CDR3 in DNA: TGTGCCAGCAGCCGTCATAGGCTAGCGGAGAGCTCCTACGAGCAGTACTTC.

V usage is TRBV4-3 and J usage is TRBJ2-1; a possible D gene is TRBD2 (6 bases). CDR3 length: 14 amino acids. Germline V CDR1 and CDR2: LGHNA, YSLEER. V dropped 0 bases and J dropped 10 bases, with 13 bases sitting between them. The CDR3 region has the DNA TGCGCCAGCAGCCAAGATTATTACGGGAGAGAGCAGTTCTTC. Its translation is CASSQDYYGREQFF.